This entry describes one T cell receptor beta chain. This entry belongs to a study of T cell responses to AZD1222 COVID-19 vaccine. This table comes from immunoSEQ multiplex PCR, and its TCRdb copy is limited to in-frame clones, with some not included. The sample carries 150,000 to 200,000 clones, around 90% recorded once. This TCR came from an adult in good health. This material consisted of peripheral blood, taken on day 0 of AZD1222 vaccination.

DNA of the CDR3: TGTGCCAGCAGTTATACAGGGGGAAATGAGCAGTTCTTC. This gives the protein CASSYTGGNEQFF. The chain carries TRBV2 and TRBJ2-1; 8 nucleotides line up with TRBD1. CDR3 length equals 13 residues. In germline, CDR1 is SNHLY, CDR2 FYNNEI. The junction had 4 bases not matched to a gene; V was cut back by 5 bases and J by 7 bases.